The TCR beta chain under discussion was sequenced for a study of cytomegalovirus exposure and HLA in healthy donors. Study-level points and caveats: High sensitivity and specificity were reportedly achieved when the classifier diagnosed cytomegalovirus status. In vitro, a few CMV-associated chains proved specific for CMV antigens.

The CDR3 loop spans 12 amino acids. Trimming stripped 5 bases from V and 8 bases from J, with 11 bases between. Germline V lookup: CDR1 SGHTA, CDR2 FQGTGA. A word on this clone: What it binds is unknown.

The assay was immunoSEQ multiplex PCR, and TCRdb's table has in-frame clones only and misses some. The sample consists of over 100,000 clones, roughly 89% of them appearing once. Input material: PBMCs. The TCR comes from a woman aged 18-29 years in good health and CMV-seronegative. The chain recombines TRBV7-3 with TRBJ2-3; TRBD2 is a possible D gene (5 bases). The DNA for the CDR3 is TGTGCCAGCAGCAAACGAGAGGGTACGCAGTATTTT. Protein: CASSKREGTQYF.